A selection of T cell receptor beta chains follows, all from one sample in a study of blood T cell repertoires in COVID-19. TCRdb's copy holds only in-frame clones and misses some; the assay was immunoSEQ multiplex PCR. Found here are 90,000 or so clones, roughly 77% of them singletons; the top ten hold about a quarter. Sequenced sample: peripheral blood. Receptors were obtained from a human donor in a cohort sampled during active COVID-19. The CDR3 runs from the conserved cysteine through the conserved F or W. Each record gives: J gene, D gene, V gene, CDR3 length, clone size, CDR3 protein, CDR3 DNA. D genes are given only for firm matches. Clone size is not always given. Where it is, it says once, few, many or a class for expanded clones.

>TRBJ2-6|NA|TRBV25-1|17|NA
CASSESQGLSGANVLTF
TGTGCCAGCAGTGAAAGTCAGGGGCTCTCTGGGGCCAACGTCCTGACTTTC
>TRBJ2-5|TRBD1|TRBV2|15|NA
CASTWDRVFEETQYF
TGTGCCAGCACCTGGGACAGGGTCTTCGAAGAGACCCAGTACTTC
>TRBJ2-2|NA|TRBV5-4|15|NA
CASSPDRTNTGELFF
TGTGCCAGCAGCCCGGACAGAACGAACACCGGGGAGCTGTTTTTT
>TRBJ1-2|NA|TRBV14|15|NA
CASSQDRGFSRGYTF
TGTGCCAGCAGCCAAGATAGAGGTTTCAGTCGAGGCTACACCTTC
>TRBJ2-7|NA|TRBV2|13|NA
CASSGQGGYEQYF
TGTGCCAGCAGTGGGCAGGGGGGCTACGAGCAGTACTTC
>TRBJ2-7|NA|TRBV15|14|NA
CATSSGDRPHEQYF
TGTGCCACCAGCAGCGGCGACAGGCCCCACGAGCAGTACTTC
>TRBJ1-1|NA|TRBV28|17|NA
CASSYAWGLSLNTEAFF
TGTGCCAGCAGTTATGCCTGGGGCTTATCCTTGAACACTGAAGCTTTCTTT
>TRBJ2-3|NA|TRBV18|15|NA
CASSPLAESTDTQYF
TGTGCCAGCTCACCACTAGCGGAAAGCACAGATACGCAGTATTTT
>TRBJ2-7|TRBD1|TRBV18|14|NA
CASSPRTGAYEQYF
TGTGCCAGCTCACCACGGACAGGCGCCTACGAGCAGTACTTC
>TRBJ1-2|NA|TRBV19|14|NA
CASTRPGSLYGYTF
TGTGCCAGTACGAGGCCCGGCAGTCTCTATGGCTACACCTTC
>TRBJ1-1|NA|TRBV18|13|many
CASSRNLATEAFF
TGTGCCAGCTCACGTAATCTAGCCACTGAAGCTTTCTTT
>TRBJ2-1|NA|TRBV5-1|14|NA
CASSANPSYNEQFF
TGCGCCAGCAGTGCTAACCCCTCCTACAATGAGCAGTTCTTC
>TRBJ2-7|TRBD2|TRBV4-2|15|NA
CASSSVGGRAYEQYF
TGTGCCAGCAGCAGCGTAGGCGGGAGGGCCTACGAGCAGTACTTC
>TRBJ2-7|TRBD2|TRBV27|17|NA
CASSTLGTSGRDYEQYF
TGTGCCAGCAGTACCCTTGGGACTAGCGGGAGAGACTACGAGCAGTACTTC
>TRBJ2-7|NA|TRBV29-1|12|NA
CSVAMVASEQYF
TGCAGCGTTGCGATGGTGGCTAGCGAGCAGTACTTC
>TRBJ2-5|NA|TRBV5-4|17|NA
CASSLGQTGFRSQTQYF
TGTGCCAGCAGCTTGGGCCAAACAGGGTTTCGGAGTCAGACCCAGTACTTC
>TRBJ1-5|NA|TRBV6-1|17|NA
CASSGRTIGGSNQPQHF
TGTGCCAGCAGTGGTAGAACAATTGGGGGGAGCAATCAGCCCCAGCATTTT
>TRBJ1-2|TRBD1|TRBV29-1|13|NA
CSVETGSDYGYTF
TGCAGCGTCGAGACAGGGTCTGACTATGGCTACACCTTC
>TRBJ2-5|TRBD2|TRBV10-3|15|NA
CAISGPGGDGETQYF
TGTGCCATCAGTGGCCCCGGGGGGGACGGGGAGACCCAGTACTTC
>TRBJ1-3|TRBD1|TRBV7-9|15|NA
CASSLATGTGNTIYF
TGTGCCAGCAGCTTAGCGACAGGGACTGGAAACACCATATATTTT
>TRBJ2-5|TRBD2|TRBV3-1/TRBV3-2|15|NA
CASSQDIPTSGSQYF
TGTGCCAGCAGCCAAGATATCCCCACTAGCGGGAGCCAGTACTTC
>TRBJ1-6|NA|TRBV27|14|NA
CASSFAQYNSPLHF
TGTGCCAGCAGTTTCGCACAATATAATTCACCCCTCCACTTT
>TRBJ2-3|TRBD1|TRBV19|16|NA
CASSTRTGRVGDTQYF
TGTGCCAGTAGTACCAGGACAGGACGGGTTGGTGATACGCAGTATTTT
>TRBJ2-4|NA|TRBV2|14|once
CASRTGTTKNIQYF
TGTGCCAGCAGGACCGGGACAACTAAAAACATTCAGTACTTC
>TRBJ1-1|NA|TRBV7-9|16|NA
CASSWVTAGGNTEAFF
TGTGCCAGCAGCTGGGTTACGGCAGGAGGGAACACTGAAGCTTTCTTT
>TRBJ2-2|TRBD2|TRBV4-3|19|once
CASSQDLIAGSAEPGELFF
TGCGCCAGCAGCCAAGATCTTATAGCGGGATCCGCCGAGCCCGGGGAGCTGTTTTTT
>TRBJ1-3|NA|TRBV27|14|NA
CASSPQAGGNTIYF
TGTGCCAGCAGTCCCCAAGCGGGGGGAAACACCATATATTTT
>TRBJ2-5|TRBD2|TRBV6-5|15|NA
CATSTSGPGWETQYF
TGTGCCACCTCGACTAGCGGGCCAGGATGGGAGACCCAGTACTTC
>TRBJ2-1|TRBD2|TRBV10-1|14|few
CASSSSGPYNEQFF
TGCGCCAGCAGTTCTAGCGGGCCTTACAATGAGCAGTTCTTC
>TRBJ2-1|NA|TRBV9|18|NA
CASSVAPPYAGVTDEQFF
TGTGCCAGCAGCGTAGCTCCCCCTTACGCGGGTGTAACCGATGAGCAGTTCTTC
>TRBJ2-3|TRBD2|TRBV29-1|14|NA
CSVGGLAGGGTQYF
TGCAGCGTCGGGGGACTAGCGGGAGGGGGTACGCAGTATTTT
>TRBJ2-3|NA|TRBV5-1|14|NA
CASSQKAGTDTQYF
TGCGCCAGCAGCCAGAAGGCGGGGACAGATACGCAGTATTTT
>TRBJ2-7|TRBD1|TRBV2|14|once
CASSPRTGANEQYF
TGTGCCAGCAGTCCGAGGACAGGGGCCAACGAGCAGTACTTC